These T cell receptor beta chains were read from a single sample in a study of T cell changes during pregnancy in multiple sclerosis. Method: immunoSEQ multiplex PCR; TCRdb's copy keeps in-frame clones and lacks some. The table lists 60,000 to 75,000 clones, roughly 93% of them singletons. Here the sequenced sample was peripheral blood, taken in the third trimester of pregnancy. The receptor set was obtained from a female donor with multiple sclerosis, enrolled in a pregnancy study. The CDR3 runs from the conserved cysteine through the conserved F or W. D genes are given only for firm matches. The size entry is marked missing in some rows and otherwise reads once, few, many or a size class.

abundance: -; j_gene: TRBJ2-1; d_gene: TRBD1; v_gene: TRBV7-3; CDR3nt: TGTGCCAGCAGCTTAAGATCCCGAAACAGGGGCGATGAGCAGTTCTTC; CDR3aa: CASSLRSRNRGDEQFF
abundance: -; j_gene: TRBJ2-3; d_gene: TRBD2; v_gene: TRBV10-3; CDR3nt: TGTGCCATCAGCCTTAGCGGGGGCCCAGATACGCAGTATTTT; CDR3aa: CAISLSGGPDTQYF
abundance: -; j_gene: TRBJ2-1; d_gene: TRBD1; v_gene: TRBV27; CDR3nt: TGTGCCAGCAGTTTAGGGTGGCAGGGGGCGGACAATGAGCAGTTCTTC; CDR3aa: CASSLGWQGADNEQFF
abundance: -; j_gene: TRBJ1-3; d_gene: TRBD1; v_gene: TRBV19; CDR3nt: TGTGCCAGTAGTATCCAGACAGGGGCGGGGGGAAACACCATATATTTT; CDR3aa: CASSIQTGAGGNTIYF
abundance: -; j_gene: TRBJ1-1; d_gene: -; v_gene: TRBV27; CDR3nt: TGTGCCAGCAGTTTCCTTGGACAGCTGAACACTGAAGCTTTCTTT; CDR3aa: CASSFLGQLNTEAFF
abundance: -; j_gene: TRBJ1-1; d_gene: -; v_gene: TRBV7-6; CDR3nt: TGTGCCAGCAGGGAACTGACAGGATTGAACACTGAAGCTTTCTTT; CDR3aa: CASRELTGLNTEAFF
abundance: once; j_gene: TRBJ2-7; d_gene: TRBD1; v_gene: TRBV2; CDR3nt: TGTGCCAGCAGCTCCGACAGGGTGGGCTACGAGCAGTACTTC; CDR3aa: CASSSDRVGYEQYF
abundance: -; j_gene: TRBJ1-1; d_gene: -; v_gene: TRBV7-9; CDR3nt: TGTGCCAGCAGCTTAGGTATGAACAGTGAAGCTTTCTTT; CDR3aa: CASSLGMNSEAFF
abundance: -; j_gene: TRBJ1-5; d_gene: -; v_gene: TRBV29-1; CDR3nt: TGCAGCGTGTACAACCTCCTAGAAAATCAGCCCCAGCATTTT; CDR3aa: CSVYNLLENQPQHF
abundance: -; j_gene: TRBJ1-5; d_gene: -; v_gene: TRBV5-1; CDR3nt: TGCGCCAGCAGCCCGATCGGGGGGGATCAGCCCCAGCATTTT; CDR3aa: CASSPIGGDQPQHF
abundance: -; j_gene: TRBJ2-7; d_gene: -; v_gene: TRBV6-1; CDR3nt: TGTGCCAGCAGTGGATACAGTTTTTCCACCTACGAGCAGTACTTC; CDR3aa: CASSGYSFSTYEQYF
abundance: -; j_gene: TRBJ2-2; d_gene: -; v_gene: TRBV5-1; CDR3nt: TGCGCCAGCACCCCCCAGGGAAAGAACACCGGGGAGCTGTTTTTT; CDR3aa: CASTPQGKNTGELFF
abundance: -; j_gene: TRBJ2-7; d_gene: -; v_gene: TRBV5-1; CDR3nt: TGCGCCAGCAGCCTGGACACGACAGCCTACGAGCAGTACTTC; CDR3aa: CASSLDTTAYEQYF
abundance: -; j_gene: TRBJ2-3; d_gene: TRBD1; v_gene: TRBV18; CDR3nt: TGTGCCAGCTCACCTAGGGGACAGGGGCACACAGATACGCAGTATTTT; CDR3aa: CASSPRGQGHTDTQYF
abundance: -; j_gene: TRBJ2-3; d_gene: -; v_gene: TRBV6-1; CDR3nt: TGTGCCAGCAGTGAAGCGATTTTGGGAGCGGAGCGGCAGTATTTT; CDR3aa: CASSEAILGAERQYF
abundance: once; j_gene: TRBJ2-5; d_gene: -; v_gene: TRBV7-7; CDR3nt: TGTGCTAGCAGCCTATCCGAGTTCCAAGAGACCCAGTACTTC; CDR3aa: CASSLSEFQETQYF
abundance: -; j_gene: TRBJ1-6; d_gene: -; v_gene: TRBV6-1; CDR3nt: TGTGCCAGTTTTGACACAGGGAATTCACCCCTCCACTTT; CDR3aa: CASFDTGNSPLHF
abundance: -; j_gene: TRBJ2-7; d_gene: TRBD2; v_gene: TRBV5-1; CDR3nt: TGCGCCAGCAGCGTCGGGACTAGCTACGAGCAGTACTTC; CDR3aa: CASSVGTSYEQYF
abundance: -; j_gene: TRBJ1-1; d_gene: -; v_gene: TRBV21-1; CDR3nt: TGTGCCAGCAGCAAAACCGACAGGGAGGAGACTGAAGCTTTCTTT; CDR3aa: CASSKTDREETEAFF
abundance: once; j_gene: TRBJ2-5; d_gene: -; v_gene: TRBV10-2; CDR3nt: TGCGCCACGTCTGAGAGGAGGGAGAGGGAGACCCAGTACTTC; CDR3aa: CATSERRERETQYF
abundance: -; j_gene: TRBJ1-2; d_gene: -; v_gene: TRBV7-8; CDR3nt: TGTGCCAGCAGCTCCTCACCCGGAGCAAACTATGGCTACACCTTC; CDR3aa: CASSSSPGANYGYTF
abundance: -; j_gene: TRBJ2-7; d_gene: TRBD2; v_gene: TRBV6-1; CDR3nt: TGTGCCAGCAGTCACGGGGGGGGAAGGTCCTACGAGCAGTACTTC; CDR3aa: CASSHGGGRSYEQYF
abundance: once; j_gene: TRBJ2-7; d_gene: -; v_gene: TRBV2; CDR3nt: TGTGCCAGCAGTGAAGCGCTTAGGCAGGTCTACTACGAGCAGTACTTC; CDR3aa: CASSEALRQVYYEQYF
abundance: -; j_gene: TRBJ2-7; d_gene: TRBD1; v_gene: TRBV11-2; CDR3nt: TGTGCCAGCAGCCCGGGGACAGGGGAGGGCTACGAGCAGTACTTC; CDR3aa: CASSPGTGEGYEQYF
abundance: -; j_gene: TRBJ2-5; d_gene: TRBD1; v_gene: TRBV7-6; CDR3nt: TGTGCCAGCAGCTTAGGACAGGGCGTCGAGGAGACCCAGTACTTC; CDR3aa: CASSLGQGVEETQYF
abundance: -; j_gene: TRBJ1-2; d_gene: TRBD1; v_gene: TRBV5-1; CDR3nt: TGCGCCAGCAGCATTGAGACAGGGGGGTATGGCTACACCTTC; CDR3aa: CASSIETGGYGYTF
abundance: -; j_gene: TRBJ1-6; d_gene: -; v_gene: TRBV7-8; CDR3nt: TGTGCCAGCGGACGGGATGGGGCGGGGAGGTCACCCCTCCACTTT; CDR3aa: CASGRDGAGRSPLHF
abundance: -; j_gene: TRBJ2-7; d_gene: -; v_gene: TRBV29-1; CDR3nt: TGCAGCGTCCTGATCCCCGACAGTTCCTACGAGCAGTACTTC; CDR3aa: CSVLIPDSSYEQYF
abundance: -; j_gene: TRBJ1-1; d_gene: -; v_gene: TRBV6-1; CDR3nt: TGTGCCAGCAGTGATGGCCCCGTTGTGAACACTGAAGCTTTCTTT; CDR3aa: CASSDGPVVNTEAFF
abundance: -; j_gene: TRBJ2-2; d_gene: TRBD1; v_gene: TRBV11-2; CDR3nt: TGTGCCAGCAGCCCCCCCGACCGGACAGGGAACACCGGGGAGCTGTTTTTT; CDR3aa: CASSPPDRTGNTGELFF
abundance: -; j_gene: TRBJ1-2; d_gene: -; v_gene: TRBV6-1; CDR3nt: TGTGCCAGCAGTGACGGCGCCAGGGGCCATGGCTACACCTTC; CDR3aa: CASSDGARGHGYTF
abundance: few; j_gene: TRBJ1-1; d_gene: TRBD1; v_gene: TRBV29-1; CDR3nt: TGCAGCGTTGGACTGGCCGGGACAGTGAACACTGAAGCTTTCTTT; CDR3aa: CSVGLAGTVNTEAFF
abundance: once; j_gene: TRBJ1-6; d_gene: -; v_gene: TRBV6-1; CDR3nt: TGTGCCAGCAGTGAAGGGCTTCTCTATAATTCACCCCTCCACTTT; CDR3aa: CASSEGLLYNSPLHF
abundance: -; j_gene: TRBJ2-7; d_gene: TRBD1; v_gene: TRBV7-8; CDR3nt: TGTGCCAGCAGCTTATGGGACAGGGATCCCTACGAGCAGTACTTC; CDR3aa: CASSLWDRDPYEQYF
abundance: -; j_gene: TRBJ2-7; d_gene: TRBD2; v_gene: TRBV11-2; CDR3nt: TGTGCCAGCAGCTTACGATACGGGGGGGCCCTCTCCTACGAGCAGTACTTC; CDR3aa: CASSLRYGGALSYEQYF
abundance: -; j_gene: TRBJ2-2; d_gene: TRBD1; v_gene: TRBV6-5; CDR3nt: TGTGCCAGCAGCTCCGGGACAGGGGGCCACGGGGAGCTGTTTTTT; CDR3aa: CASSSGTGGHGELFF